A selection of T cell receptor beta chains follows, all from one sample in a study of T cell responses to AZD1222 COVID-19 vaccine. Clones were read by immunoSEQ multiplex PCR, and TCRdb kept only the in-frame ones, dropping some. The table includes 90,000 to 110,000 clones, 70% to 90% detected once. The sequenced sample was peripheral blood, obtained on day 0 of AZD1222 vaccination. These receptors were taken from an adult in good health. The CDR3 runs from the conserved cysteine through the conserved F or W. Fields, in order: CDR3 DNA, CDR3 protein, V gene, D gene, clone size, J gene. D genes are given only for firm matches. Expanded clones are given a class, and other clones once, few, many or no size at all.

DNA: TGTGCCAGCAGTGTACAGACCACAGATACGCAGTATTTT
CDR3: CASSVQTTDTQYF
V: TRBV25-1
D: .
size: .
J: TRBJ2-3

DNA: TGTGCCAGCAGTTACCCGTCGCGGGTGGGAGCGCCGATCTCCTACGAGCAGTACTTC
CDR3: CASSYPSRVGAPISYEQYF
V: TRBV6-2/TRBV6-3
D: .
size: .
J: TRBJ2-7

DNA: TGTGCCAGCATGCAAAACCCGAGTTCCACCGGGGAGCTGTTTTTT
CDR3: CASMQNPSSTGELFF
V: TRBV11-2
D: .
size: .
J: TRBJ2-2

DNA: TGTGCCAGTAGTAAGGCAACGTACCCCTACGAGCAGTACTTC
CDR3: CASSKATYPYEQYF
V: TRBV19
D: .
size: .
J: TRBJ2-7

DNA: TGTGCCAGCTCACCATGGGGCCAATGGGCCCTTGGGCCCCTTATGAGCAATCAGCCCCAGCATTTT
CDR3: CASSPWGQWALGPLMSNQPQHF
V: TRBV18
D: .
size: .
J: TRBJ1-5

DNA: TGTGCCAGCAGGAGCTCCTACAATGAGCAGTTCTTC
CDR3: CASRSSYNEQFF
V: TRBV27
D: .
size: .
J: TRBJ2-1

DNA: TGCGCCAGCAGCTGGGGACTAGCGGGAGACTACGAGCAGTACTTC
CDR3: CASSWGLAGDYEQYF
V: TRBV5-1
D: TRBD2
size: .
J: TRBJ2-7

DNA: TGTGCCAGCAGCACTGACAGGTCTTCGAGCACCGGGGAGCTGTTTTTT
CDR3: CASSTDRSSSTGELFF
V: TRBV21-1
D: .
size: .
J: TRBJ2-2

DNA: TGTGCCAGCAGTTTAAGGGGAGGCACTGAAGCTTTCTTT
CDR3: CASSLRGGTEAFF
V: TRBV12-3/TRBV12-4
D: .
size: .
J: TRBJ1-1

DNA: TGTGCCACCAGTGCCGGACTAGCGGGAGACCCAGATACGCAGTATTTT
CDR3: CATSAGLAGDPDTQYF
V: TRBV24-1
D: TRBD2
size: .
J: TRBJ2-3

DNA: TGTGCCAGCAGCGAGACTAGCGGCTCCTACAATGAGCAGTTCTTC
CDR3: CASSETSGSYNEQFF
V: TRBV7-7
D: TRBD2
size: .
J: TRBJ2-1

DNA: TGCGCCAGCAGCGTACGTGCAGGGCCATATAGCAATCAGCCCCAGCATTTT
CDR3: CASSVRAGPYSNQPQHF
V: TRBV10-1
D: .
size: .
J: TRBJ1-5

DNA: TGCGCCAGCAGTGATCAGGGAGCTGAAAAACTGTTTTTT
CDR3: CASSDQGAEKLFF
V: TRBV10-2
D: .
size: .
J: TRBJ1-4

DNA: TGTGCCAGCAGACCGGCAGCGACAGGCGGGGAGCTGTTTTTT
CDR3: CASRPAATGGELFF
V: TRBV28
D: .
size: .
J: TRBJ2-2

DNA: TGTGCCAGTAGTATCTTGGCAGGGGAGACTCAGCCCCAGCATTTT
CDR3: CASSILAGETQPQHF
V: TRBV19
D: .
size: .
J: TRBJ1-5

DNA: TGTGCCAGCAGCTTGGACAGTTCCTACAATGAGCAGTTCTTC
CDR3: CASSLDSSYNEQFF
V: TRBV7-3
D: .
size: .
J: TRBJ2-1

DNA: TGTGCCAGCAGTTACACGGTGGACAGGGAGGAAAGTGGCTACACCTTC
CDR3: CASSYTVDREESGYTF
V: TRBV6-5
D: TRBD1
size: .
J: TRBJ1-2

DNA: TGCGCCAGCAGCCAAGAAACGCGGGGGACTAGCGGGAGTTACGAGCAGTACTTC
CDR3: CASSQETRGTSGSYEQYF
V: TRBV4-3
D: TRBD2
size: .
J: TRBJ2-7

DNA: TGTGCCTGGAGTCGGGGGGGGCCCCAGCATTTT
CDR3: CAWSRGGPQHF
V: TRBV30
D: .
size: .
J: TRBJ1-5

DNA: TGTGCCAGTCGAGCCGGTGCGGCGGAGCAGTTCTTC
CDR3: CASRAGAAEQFF
V: TRBV19
D: .
size: .
J: TRBJ2-1

DNA: TGCGCCAGCAGCAACCGCGTGGGGGCGTCGGACACTGAAGCTTTCTTT
CDR3: CASSNRVGASDTEAFF
V: TRBV5-1
D: .
size: .
J: TRBJ1-1

DNA: TGCAGCGTTCAGGGTTCGAGTGAAAAACTGTTTTTT
CDR3: CSVQGSSEKLFF
V: TRBV29-1
D: .
size: .
J: TRBJ1-4

DNA: TGTGCCAGCAGCCGGGACACGAGCACAGATACGCAGTATTTT
CDR3: CASSRDTSTDTQYF
V: TRBV5-4
D: .
size: .
J: TRBJ2-3

DNA: TGTGCCAGAGGACTAGAAGTGTACTTC
CDR3: CARGLEVYF
V: TRBV7-2
D: TRBD2
size: once
J: TRBJ2-7

DNA: TGTGCCAGCAGCCGAAAACTTACAGGACAGGGACATGGCTACACCTTC
CDR3: CASSRKLTGQGHGYTF
V: TRBV3-1/TRBV3-2
D: TRBD1
size: .
J: TRBJ1-2

DNA: TGTGCCAGTAGTAGTGACAGGAGGAAACACGAGCAGTACTTC
CDR3: CASSSDRRKHEQYF
V: TRBV19
D: .
size: .
J: TRBJ2-7

DNA: TGTGCCACCAGTGACCAAGGACAGGGGGTGACCCAGTACTTC
CDR3: CATSDQGQGVTQYF
V: TRBV24-1
D: TRBD1
size: once
J: TRBJ2-5

DNA: TGTGCCAGCAGCGCACAAGGGACTGTGGGGGAGACCCAGTACTTC
CDR3: CASSAQGTVGETQYF
V: TRBV2
D: .
size: .
J: TRBJ2-5

DNA: TGTGCCAGCAGTTTTACTGGGGGGGGCTATGGCTACACCTTC
CDR3: CASSFTGGGYGYTF
V: TRBV28
D: .
size: .
J: TRBJ1-2

DNA: TGTGCCAGCAGTGGGAACCTAGGGCAGCCCCAGCATTTT
CDR3: CASSGNLGQPQHF
V: TRBV25-1
D: .
size: .
J: TRBJ1-5

DNA: TGTGCCAGCAGTCTTCAAGGAGGGACAGGGGGCTACGAGCAGTACTTC
CDR3: CASSLQGGTGGYEQYF
V: TRBV27
D: TRBD1
size: .
J: TRBJ2-7

DNA: TGTGCCAGCAGGCCTTATGGACAGGCGATCTACGAGCAGTACTTC
CDR3: CASRPYGQAIYEQYF
V: TRBV6-5
D: TRBD1
size: .
J: TRBJ2-7

DNA: TGTGCCAGCGCGGGGTATAGCAATCAGCCCCAGCATTTT
CDR3: CASAGYSNQPQHF
V: TRBV28
D: .
size: .
J: TRBJ1-5

DNA: TGCGCCAGCACCCCTCTAGCGGGAGGGGACAATGAGCAGTTCTTC
CDR3: CASTPLAGGDNEQFF
V: TRBV5-1
D: TRBD2
size: .
J: TRBJ2-1

DNA: TGTGCCAGCAGTTACGACAGCAATCAGCCCCAGCATTTT
CDR3: CASSYDSNQPQHF
V: TRBV6-5
D: .
size: .
J: TRBJ1-5

DNA: TGTGCCAGCAGCTTACGACAGCTTAGCAACGAGCAGTACTTC
CDR3: CASSLRQLSNEQYF
V: TRBV7-8
D: .
size: .
J: TRBJ2-7

DNA: TGTGCCAGCGTCGAACTAGGACAGGGGGCGGGCGATGAGCAGTTCTTC
CDR3: CASVELGQGAGDEQFF
V: TRBV28
D: TRBD1
size: .
J: TRBJ2-1